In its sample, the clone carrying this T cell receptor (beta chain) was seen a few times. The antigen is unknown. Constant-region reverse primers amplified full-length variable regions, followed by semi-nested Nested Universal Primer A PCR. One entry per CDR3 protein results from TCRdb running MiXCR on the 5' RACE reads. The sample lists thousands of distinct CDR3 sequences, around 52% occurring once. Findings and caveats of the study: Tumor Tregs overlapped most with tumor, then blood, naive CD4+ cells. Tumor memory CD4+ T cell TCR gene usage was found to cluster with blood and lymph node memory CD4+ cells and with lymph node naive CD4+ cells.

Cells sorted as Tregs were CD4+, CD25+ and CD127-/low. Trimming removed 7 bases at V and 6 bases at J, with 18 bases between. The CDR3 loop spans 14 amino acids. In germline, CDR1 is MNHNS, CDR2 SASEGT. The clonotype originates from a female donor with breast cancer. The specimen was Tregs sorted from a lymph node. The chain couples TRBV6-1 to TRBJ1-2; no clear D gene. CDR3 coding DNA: TGTGCCAGCATCCTTAGAGGCAGGTCGGATGGCTACACCTTC. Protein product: CASILRGRSDGYTF.